Listed here is a single TCR beta chain. The antigen is unknown. The germline gives CDR1 SEHNR, CDR2 FQNEAQ (reference sequence). There are 15 residues in the CDR3. This sample was taken from a study of CXCR3-negative and CXCR3-positive naive CD8 T cells. Broader study findings: More hydrophobic TRB CDR3s were found in CXCR3-positive naive cells than in CXCR3-negative naive cells. Whereas memory cells differed, naive CXCR3-negative and CXCR3-positive cells shared similar TRBV-TRBJ usage. Each naive subset displayed comparably high diversity, whereas memory CD8+ cells displayed much lower diversity. TRB CDR3 properties were used to infer TCR strength, and surface CD5 was comparable between naive subsets.

5' RACE that incorporated UMI labels was used to prepare the TRB cDNA libraries. After re-calling the 5' RACE reads, TCRdb lists one entry per CDR3 protein, DNA absent. In all, the sample yields some 150,000 distinct CDR3 sequences. The receptor was isolated from a human donor in good health. Some clones in this sample may be carry-over from other donors' samples. The genes are TRBV7-9 and TRBJ2-2; the D call of TRBD1 rests on TCRdb alone, since no DNA is present to check it. The sample taken for sequencing was naive CXCR3+ CD8+ T cells from blood. Subset indicated: CD45RO-CCR7+CD27+CD95- naive CD8+ T cells expressing CXCR3 (TNR3+). The CDR3: CASSPRDREDGELFF.